Each of the 31 T cell receptor beta chains below was sequenced from the same sample in a study of spatial heterogeneity in lung cancer (dated by TCRdb to 2018 to 2020). The label giving this sample's time point can be read as: sample taken at primary tumor resection. Preparation of the library involved 5' RACE. The data were produced on a NextSeq 500. The raw public data were reprocessed by TCRdb itself: fastp quality trimming at Q25, MiXCR clonotype calling, in-frame beta chains only. Each CDR3 protein appears once, grouped with its most common genes and DNA. The sample records more than 2,500 distinct CDR3 sequences, about 7.9% of which are singletons. About a fifth of the sample rests with the top ten. The sequencing used normal lung tissue next to the tumor, collected at surgery. All receptors derive from a male donor with early-stage non-small cell lung cancer.

Concerning this clonotype itself: The germline gene is not matched at one end of the junction; a read error may be the cause. The chain has TRBV24-1 and TRBJ2-5, with D uncertain. Germline V gives CDR1 KGHDR, CDR2 SFDVKD. This CDR3 has 14 residues. In DNA form, the CDR3 reads TGTACCACCAGTGATTTGGCCGGGCAAGAGACCCAGTACTTC. Amino acids: CTTSDLAGQETQYF.

This clonotype rates as medium-sized. The genes are TRBV11-3 and TRBJ2-2, with 12 bases that match TRBD1. Trimming took 4 bases from V and 6 from J; bases not matched to a gene: 3. Germline V lookup: CDR1 SGHNT, CDR2 YENEEA. This CDR3 spans 15 amino acids. The DNA of the CDR3 is TGTGCCAGCAGCTGGGGACAGGGGGCTGCCGGGGAGCTGTTTTTT. This encodes CASSWGQGAAGELFF.

In this sample, this clonotype is medium-sized (0.01 to 0.1%). This chain links TRBV13 with TRBJ1-1; D unresolved. The CDR3 loop spans 14 amino acids. The germline V and J ends were trimmed by 5 bases and 0 bases, with 10 bases remaining between them. Germline CDR1 reads PRHDT; CDR2 reads FYEKMQ (reference sequence). In DNA, the CDR3 is TGTGCCAGCAGCCCAGGTGTCGTGAACACTGAAGCTTTCTTT. Translating gives CASSPGVVNTEAFF.

By proportion, this clonotype is medium-sized (0.01 to 0.1%). The chain recombines TRBV20-1 with TRBJ1-6; D might be TRBD1 (5 bases). V gave up 0 bases and J gave up 5 bases, with 11 bases separating them. Germline V CDR1 and CDR2: DFQATT, SNEGSKA (reference sequence). This CDR3 has 15 amino acids. DNA for the CDR3: TGCAGTGCTAGAGACCCCCCGGGGCATAATTCACCCCTCCACTTT. This translates into CSARDPPGHNSPLHF.

This clonotype rates as medium-sized. J is TRBJ1-5 and V is TRBV27; TRBD1 matches 10 bases. This CDR3 has 16 amino acids. J gave up 4 bases and V 4 bases, and 7 bases lay outside the gene matches. From germline, CDR1 is MNHEY and CDR2 SMNVEV (reference sequence). CDR3 loop: CASSSPGQGPNQPQHF. For the CDR3, the DNA is TGTGCCAGCAGTTCCCCGGGACAGGGGCCTAATCAGCCCCAGCATTTT.

This clonotype is medium-sized in the sample. The chain couples TRBV20-1 to TRBJ2-4; 9 bases line up with TRBD1. Looked up from germline, CDR1 is DFQATT and CDR2 is SNEGSKA (reference sequence). This CDR3 has 16 residues. V dropped 5 bases and J dropped 2; count of bases not matched to a gene: 10. The CDR3 here is CSADYRGQGPKNIQYF. In nucleotides, the CDR3 is TGCAGTGCTGACTACAGGGGGCAGGGACCCAAAAACATTCAGTACTTC.

This clonotype showed up just a few times. The chain links TRBV20-1 to TRBJ1-2; D might be TRBD1 (5 bases). The CDR3 runs 13 residues. The V end lost 2 bases, the J end lost 8 bases, and 15 bases lay between the germline ends. The germline CDR1 and CDR2 sequences are DFQATT and SNEGSKA (reference sequence). The chain's CDR3 is CSARTGGYEGYTF. CDR3 DNA: TGCAGTGCTAGAACAGGAGGTTACGAGGGCTACACCTTC.

The chain employs TRBV5-1 and TRBJ2-3, with 7 bases that match TRBD1. J gave up 1 base and V 6 bases, and 8 bases lay outside the gene matches. This CDR3 comprises 15 residues. Germline V gives CDR1 SGHRS, CDR2 YFSETQ. CDR3 DNA: TGCGCCAGCAAGGGGACAGTTCTCGGCACAGATACGCAGTATTTT. Its translation is CASKGTVLGTDTQYF.

This clonotype qualifies as medium-sized. The V call is TRBV29-1, the J call TRBJ1-2; 7 nucleotides match TRBD1. There are 15 residues in the CDR3. Germline CDR1 reads SQVTM; CDR2 reads ANQGSEA. CDR3: CSADRDRTGNYGYTF. CDR3 DNA sequence: TGCAGTGCAGACAGGGACCGGACGGGAAACTATGGCTACACCTTC.

This clonotype was found many times. The chain carries TRBV30 and TRBJ1-1; 8 bases map to TRBD1. V shed 8 bases, J shed 6 bases, and the junction held 14 bases outside the gene matches. The CDR3 loop spans 14 amino acids. Germline CDR1 is GTSNPN and CDR2 is SVGIG (reference sequence). The CDR3 is CAGERGGQGAEAFF. Written as DNA, the CDR3 is TGTGCCGGAGAACGCGGCGGACAGGGTGCTGAAGCTTTCTTT.

This clonotype was observed at least ten times. This chain links TRBV9 with TRBJ2-7; no clear D. Deletions cut 1 base from V and 2 bases from J, with 10 bases between. Looked up from germline, CDR1 is SGDLS and CDR2 is YYNGEE. There are 14 residues in the CDR3. The CDR3 nucleotides read TGTGCCAGCAGCGTATCTGACAATCCCTACGAGCAGTACTTC. Its protein product is CASSVSDNPYEQYF.

In its sample, this clonotype is medium-sized. The chain recombines TRBV9 with TRBJ2-7; 9 bases match TRBD2. The CDR3 totals 15 residues. The germline V gene encodes CDR1 SGDLS and CDR2 YYNGEE. The J segment lost 7 bases and the V segment lost 1 base, leaving 9 bases of the junction unmatched. The CDR3 nucleotides are TGTGCCAGCAGCGTATCCAGCGGGAGGACAGGAGAGCAGTACTTC. Translation gives CASSVSSGRTGEQYF.

At least ten counts were recorded for this clonotype. V is TRBV18 and J is TRBJ2-5, with D possibly matching TRBD1 (5 bases). The V end was cut by 1 base, the J end by 1 base, with 7 bases between. The CDR3 is 14 residues long. The germline V gene encodes CDR1 KGHSH and CDR2 LQKENI. The CDR3 sequence: CASSPQGAQETQYF. The CDR3 nucleotides read TGTGCCAGCTCACCACAAGGGGCCCAAGAGACCCAGTACTTC.

By share of the sample, this clonotype is medium-sized. The chain joins TRBV28 to TRBJ1-1; 7 bases map to TRBD1. V lost 5 bases and J lost 2; bases outside the gene matches: 11. Per the germline V gene, CDR1 is MDHEN and CDR2 is SYDVKM. The CDR3 length is 16 residues. The CDR3 sequence: CASSLQGPGANTEAFF. Written as DNA, the CDR3 is TGTGCCAGCAGTCTACAGGGGCCGGGGGCAAACACTGAAGCTTTCTTT.

This clonotype counts as medium-sized. The chain combines TRBV7-6 with TRBJ2-2; no firm D call. Germline CDR1 SGHVS, CDR2 FNYEAQ. The CDR3 has 15 residues. V lost 3 bases to trimming and J lost 1 base, with 9 bases between them. The CDR3, as DNA: TGTGCCAGCAGCTTTGTGTTGGGGAACACCGGGGAGCTGTTTTTT. Translation gives CASSFVLGNTGELFF. Full variable domain (remainder filled in from reference TRBV7-6 and TRBJ2-2): GAGVSQSPRYKVTKRGQDVALRCDPISGHVSLYWYRQALGQGPEFLTYFNYEAQQDKSGLPNDRFSAERPEGSISTLTIQRTEQRDSAMYRCASSFVLGNTGELFFGEGSRLTVL.

Relative to its sample, this clonotype is medium-sized. The chain employs TRBV6-5 and TRBJ2-5, with 10 bases lining up with TRBD2. CDR1 is MNHEY, CDR2 SVGAGI, per germline. The CDR3 is 14 amino acids. The J segment lost 6 bases and the V segment lost 6 bases, leaving 7 bases of the junction unmatched. CDR3 region: CASSSSGGDQTQYF. In DNA form, the CDR3 reads TGTGCCAGCAGCAGCAGCGGGGGGGATCAGACCCAGTACTTC.

This clonotype was counted ten times or more. The CDR3 DNA sequence: TGTGCCAGCAGCGATACAGTAAACTATGGCTACACCTTC. It yields the protein CASSDTVNYGYTF. V gene TRBV9 combines with J gene TRBJ1-2; no clear D. V dropped 3 bases and J dropped 2 bases, with 8 bases sitting between them. This CDR3 contains 13 residues. CDR1 is SGDLS, CDR2 YYNGEE, per germline.

This clonotype was found many times. The rearrangement links TRBV20-1 to TRBJ2-5; 8 bases align to TRBD1. V lost 0 bases to trimming and J lost 5 bases; unmatched junction nucleotides: 11. Germline lookup yields CDR1 DFQATT and CDR2 SNEGSKA (reference sequence). The CDR3 is 16 amino acids. For the CDR3, the DNA is TGCAGTGCTAGAGACCGACAGGGGTTCGTGAGGGAGACCCAGTACTTC. Translating gives CSARDRQGFVRETQYF.

This clonotype is categorized as medium-sized. This chain joins TRBV20-1 and TRBJ2-1, with D perhaps being TRBD1 or TRBD2 (5 bases each). Per the germline V gene, CDR1 is DFQATT and CDR2 is SNEGSKA (reference sequence). The CDR3 has 14 residues. V was trimmed by 5 bases and J by 8 bases, leaving 19 bases between them. This CDR3 reads CSARRDAEVDEQFF. CDR3 nucleotide sequence: TGCAGTGCTCGCCGGGACGCCGAGGTTGATGAGCAGTTCTTC.

This clonotype is medium-sized within its sample. The chain couples TRBV7-9 to TRBJ2-7, with TRBD2 matching 7 bases. Germline V gene data show CDR1 as SEHNR and CDR2 as FQNEAQ (reference sequence). V shed 5 bases, J shed 3 bases, and the junction held 1 base outside the gene matches. CDR3 length equals 12 residues. CDR3 DNA: TGTGCCAGCAGCCCTAGCGGCTACGAGCAGTACTTC. It codes for CASSPSGYEQYF.

This clonotype rates as medium-sized. The J gene is TRBJ2-1, the V gene TRBV12-3 or TRBV12-4; TRBD2 matches 10 bases. With 5 bases clipped from V and 5 bases from J, the junction kept 6 bases outside the gene matches. CDR3 length: 15 amino acids. CDR3 in DNA: TGTGCCAGCAGTCCTCTAGCGGGAGTTGACAATGAGCAGTTCTTC. Translated, it gives CASSPLAGVDNEQFF.

In its sample, this clonotype was seen a few times. The V gene is TRBV29-1, the J gene TRBJ2-1, with a possible D match to TRBD2 (5 bases). This CDR3 contains 14 residues. V lost 2 bases and J 0 bases, leaving 8 bases between the germline ends. Germline V gene sequence: CDR1 SQVTM, CDR2 ANQGSEA. CDR3 DNA sequence: TGCAGCGTTGAACGGGATAGCTCCTACAATGAGCAGTTCTTC. As protein: CSVERDSSYNEQFF.

By its share, this clonotype is medium-sized. The rearrangement links TRBV2 to TRBJ2-7; D not certain. With 4 bases removed from V and 7 bases from J, the gap between germline ends came to 14 bases. The CDR3 sequence is 13 residues long. The germline gives CDR1 SNHLY, CDR2 FYNNEI. The CDR3 sequence: CASSGGDGVEQYF. Written as DNA, the CDR3 is TGTGCCAGCAGTGGCGGAGATGGGGTTGAGCAGTACTTC.

This clonotype counts as medium-sized (0.01 to 0.1%). The chain combines TRBV18 with TRBJ2-7; 8 bases are a match to TRBD2. There are 16 residues in the CDR3. Losses at the gene ends were 0 bases for V and 3 bases for J; bases not matched to a gene: 7. Per the germline V gene, CDR1 is KGHSH and CDR2 is LQKENI. The CDR3, as DNA: TGTGCCAGCTCACCACCTCGAGGGGCGGGGGGCTACGAGCAGTACTTC. This translates into CASSPPRGAGGYEQYF.

This clonotype was seen at least ten times. The chain joins TRBV4-1 to TRBJ1-2, with TRBD1 identical over 7 bases. V lost 3 bases and J lost 2; bases outside the gene matches: 6. The CDR3 has 15 amino acids. Germline V gene lookup returns CDR1 MGHRA and CDR2 YSYEKL. The chain's CDR3 is CASSQTGTENYGYTF. Written as DNA, the CDR3 is TGCGCCAGCAGCCAGACCGGGACAGAGAACTATGGCTACACCTTC.

This clonotype is medium-sized by share. J is TRBJ2-7 and V is TRBV7-2, with D unresolved. Germline lookup yields CDR1 SGHTA and CDR2 FQGNSA. This CDR3 has 12 amino acids. V was cut by 6 bases and J by 4 bases, with 10 bases left in between. DNA for the CDR3: TGTGCCAGCAGTCCGATTCGGTACGAGCAGTACTTC. Protein: CASSPIRYEQYF.

This clonotype is classed as medium-sized. The chain carries TRBV29-1 and TRBJ2-5; 9 positions match TRBD1. V lost 4 bases and J lost 5; bases outside the gene matches: 8. This CDR3 contains 14 residues. Looked up from germline, CDR1 is SQVTM and CDR2 is ANQGSEA. CDR3 residues: CSVAGHDRGETQYF. CDR3 bases: TGCAGCGTTGCCGGTCATGACAGGGGGGAGACCCAGTACTTC.

The V call is TRBV11-1, the J call TRBJ2-1; 8 nucleotides agree with TRBD2. Germline CDR1 is SGHAT and CDR2 is FQDESV (reference sequence). With 1 base clipped from V and 4 bases from J, the junction kept 3 bases outside the gene matches. The CDR3 runs to 15 residues. CDR3 residues: CASSLGTSGYNEQFF. The CDR3 region has the DNA TGTGCCAGCAGCTTAGGAACTAGCGGTTACAATGAGCAGTTCTTC.

By its share, this clonotype is medium-sized (0.01 to 0.1%). The chain has TRBV20-1 and TRBJ2-1; 7 bases map to TRBD1. There are 15 residues in the CDR3. V lost 4 bases and J lost 4; bases outside the gene matches: 10. Germline V lookup: CDR1 DFQATT, CDR2 SNEGSKA (reference sequence). The CDR3 sequence is CSAITTGLRYNEQFF. CDR3 DNA: TGCAGTGCTATCACGACAGGGTTAAGATACAATGAGCAGTTCTTC.

By share, this clonotype ranks as medium-sized (0.01 to 0.1%). The chain is built from TRBV7-2 and TRBJ1-5; D unclear. V was shortened by 4 bases and J by 8 bases, with 15 bases between the two germline ends. The CDR3 contains 14 residues. In germline, CDR1 is SGHTA, CDR2 FQGNSA. The CDR3 is CASSSGLAVEPQHF. The DNA for the CDR3 is TGTGCCAGCAGCTCCGGACTGGCAGTTGAGCCCCAGCATTTT. The variable domain in full, completed from reference TRBV7-2 and TRBJ1-5, reads GAGVSQSPSNKVTEKGKDVELRCDPISGHTALYWYRQSLGQGLEFLIYFQGNSAPDKSGLPSDRFSAERTGGSVSTLTIQRTQQEDSAVYLCASSSGLAVEPQHFGDGTRLSIL.

The CDR3 spells CASKREASSYNEQFF. The CDR3 DNA follows: TGTGCCAGTAAGCGGGAGGCAAGCTCCTACAATGAGCAGTTCTTC. This rearrangement joins TRBV6-1 to TRBJ2-1; 9 bases are shared with TRBD2. The CDR3 is made up of 15 amino acids. The trim removed 9 bases at V and 0 bases at J, leaving 6 bases unmatched. Germline loops: CDR1 MNHNS, CDR2 SASEGT.